The 23 T cell receptor beta chains below were found in one sample sequenced in a study of T cells in Graves' hyperthyroidism and ophthalmopathy. The investigators amplified TCR beta CDR3 regions from RNA transcripts. HTBI primers were used for first-round RT-PCR of the TCR CDR3. TCRdb ran MiXCR on the multiplex PCR reads and lists one entry per CDR3 protein. The repertoire holds 300,000 to 450,000 distinct CDR3 sequences, with around 14% as singletons. Sequenced: blood. All receptors derive from a woman aged 25 to 39 with Graves' hyperthyroidism.

This chain joins TRBV12-3 or TRBV12-4 and TRBJ1-1; possibly TRBD1 for D (5 bases). V lost 6 bases, J lost 1 base, and 15 bases lay in between. This CDR3 contains 15 residues. The CDR3 DNA reads as TGTGCCAGCAGCCCTTACTACGGGGGGAACACTGAAGCTTTCTTT. This sequence encodes CASSPYYGGNTEAFF.

J is TRBJ2-7 and V is TRBV19; D is ambiguous. V was cut by 5 bases and J by 3 bases, with 14 bases left in between. The CDR3 runs 14 residues. Germline CDR1 LNHDA, CDR2 SQIVND (reference sequence). The CDR3 here is CASSWAAGYYEQYF. CDR3 in DNA: TGTGCCAGTAGTTGGGCAGCCGGCTACTACGAGCAGTACTTC.

This chain links TRBV7-2 with TRBJ2-2; 9 bases map to TRBD1. Germline CDR1 SGHTA, CDR2 FQGNSA. CDR3 length equals 18 residues. The ends lost 1 base at V and 6 bases at J; junction bases unmatched: 12. The chain's CDR3 is CASSLVGGTGNRAGELFF. CDR3 nucleotides: TGTGCCAGCAGCTTAGTGGGGGGGACAGGGAACAGGGCCGGGGAGCTGTTTTTT.

The table lists this clonotype with a few counts. The chain carries TRBV5-1 and TRBJ1-1; perhaps TRBD1 as D (5 bases). Trimming took off 0 bases at V and 4 bases at J, with 13 bases between the two ends. The CDR3 is made up of 15 amino acids. In germline, CDR1 is SGHRS, CDR2 YFSETQ. DNA for the CDR3: TGCGCCAGCAGCTTGGTCGGGGGATCGACCACTGAAGCTTTCTTT. It translates to CASSLVGGSTTEAFF.

The J gene is TRBJ2-7, the V gene TRBV5-1, with D possibly being TRBD1 (6 bases). Per the germline V gene, CDR1 is SGHRS and CDR2 is YFSETQ. The CDR3 consists of 14 residues. Trimming took 3 bases from V and 2 from J, leaving 12 bases between them. The CDR3 loop is CASSSGSGAYEQYF. The CDR3 DNA follows: TGCGCCAGCAGCTCTGGTTCAGGGGCCTACGAGCAGTACTTC.

J is TRBJ2-5 and V is TRBV15, with 7 bases fitting TRBD2. The assigned J gene may be wrong: the sequence end matches TRBJ2-1 better. The CDR3 length is 13 residues. The V gene's germline CDR1 is LNHNV and CDR2 YYDKDF (reference sequence). Written as DNA, the CDR3 is TGTGCCACCAGCACTCGACTAGCAGAGACCCAGTTCTTC. Translating it yields CATSTRLAETQFF.

In this sample, this clonotype turned up many times. The J gene is TRBJ2-7, the V gene TRBV20-1, with 10 bases that match TRBD2. V shed 3 bases and J 4 bases; nucleotides not matched to a gene: 6. Germline V lookup: CDR1 DFQATT, CDR2 SNEGSKA (reference sequence). This CDR3 has 14 amino acids. The CDR3 DNA follows: TGCAGTGCTAGGTGGGCTAGCGGGAGATACGAGCAGTACTTC. Translation: CSARWASGRYEQYF.

The chain combines TRBV7-8 with TRBJ1-5; 9 nucleotides agree with TRBD1. This CDR3 region has 16 residues. CDR1 is SGHVS, CDR2 FQNEAQ, per germline. The V and J ends lost 1 base and 5 bases, in that order; junction bases with no gene match: 6. CDR3 protein: CASSLGLDRGDQPQHF. The CDR3 bases are TGTGCCAGCAGCTTAGGCTTGGACAGGGGTGATCAGCCCCAGCATTTT.

This clonotype was found a few times. This rearrangement joins TRBV28 to TRBJ1-5, with D possibly matching TRBD1 (6 bases). This CDR3 has 13 residues. V shed 6 bases and J shed 7 bases, with 13 bases lying between them. Germline V gene sequence: CDR1 MDHEN, CDR2 SYDVKM. The CDR3 region is CASRQGLKQPQHF. The CDR3 coding sequence is TGTGCCAGCAGGCAGGGGCTAAAGCAGCCCCAGCATTTT.

This clonotype was observed at least ten times. The chain couples TRBV28 to TRBJ1-1, with D tentatively TRBD1 (5 bases). CDR1 MDHEN and CDR2 SYDVKM come from the germline V gene. V was cut by 5 bases and J by 0 bases, with 13 bases left in between. The CDR3 extends over 15 amino acids. As DNA, the CDR3 is TGTGCCAGCAGTACCCGACAGTACATGAACACTGAAGCTTTCTTT. It is translated as CASSTRQYMNTEAFF.

The rearrangement links TRBV7-2 to TRBJ2-7, with 7 bases lining up with TRBD1. V gave up 5 bases and J gave up 6 bases; unmatched junction bases: 10. Germline V gives CDR1 SGHTA, CDR2 FQGNSA. CDR3 length equals 14 residues. CDR3 coding DNA: TGTGCCAGCAGCCAAGGACAGGCGGGTGTCGAGCAGTACTTC. Encoded protein: CASSQGQAGVEQYF.

This chain links TRBV18 with TRBJ2-7, with 7 bases lining up with TRBD1. This CDR3 contains 17 residues. V lost 2 bases and J lost 2; bases outside the gene matches: 12. The germline V gene has CDR1 KGHSH and CDR2 LQKENI. The CDR3 DNA sequence: TGTGCCAGCTCACCAGCCGACAGGGATCGGAACCCCTACGAGCAGTACTTC. It specifies CASSPADRDRNPYEQYF.

This chain links TRBV5-1 with TRBJ2-3, with unresolved D. Trimming pared 0 bases from V and 5 bases from J, leaving 7 bases between. Germline CDR1 reads SGHRS; CDR2 reads YFSETQ. The CDR3 totals 13 residues. DNA for the CDR3: TGCGCCAGCAGCTTGGACTGGAAAGATACGCAGTATTTT. Encoded protein: CASSLDWKDTQYF.

The chain joins TRBV6-1 to TRBJ1-4; D unresolved. Trimming shortened V by 6 bases and J by 0 bases, and 8 bases separated the two germline ends. Germline values: CDR1 MNHNS, CDR2 SASEGT. CDR3 size: 14 residues. CDR3 sequence (DNA): TGTGCCAGCAGGTTTCAGGCAACTAATGAAAAACTGTTTTTT. Translation: CASRFQATNEKLFF.

The J gene is TRBJ2-5, the V gene TRBV19, with a weak D call TRBD1 (5 bases). The CDR3 sequence is 14 residues long. Germline assignment: CDR1 LNHDA and CDR2 SQIVND (reference sequence). Trimming left V 10 bases short and J 4 bases short, with 19 bases between. CDR3 DNA sequence: TGTGCCACCAGACCCAGGGCTAGGGGAGAGACCCAGTACTTC. It yields the protein CATRPRARGETQYF.

The J gene is TRBJ2-5, the V gene TRBV15; 7 positions match TRBD2. V gave up 0 bases and J gave up 4 bases; unmatched junction bases: 5. CDR1 is LNHNV and CDR2 is YYDKDF in the germline V gene (reference sequence). The CDR3 has 15 amino acids. Written as DNA, the CDR3 is TGTGCCACCAGCAGAGATGGTTCTAGCGGAGAGACCCAGTACTTC. It yields the protein CATSRDGSSGETQYF.

This clonotype has ten or more counts. This sequence joins TRBV28 and TRBJ2-7, with D uncertain. The CDR3 is made up of 14 amino acids. Germline lookup yields CDR1 MDHEN and CDR2 SYDVKM. The V gene lost 8 bases and the J gene lost 0 bases, with 14 bases spanning the gap. In nucleotides, the CDR3 is TGTGCCAGCCTAGTCGAAAGAGGCTCCTACGAGCAGTACTTC. Encoded protein: CASLVERGSYEQYF.

The V gene is TRBV11-2, the J gene TRBJ2-1; the D gene could be TRBD1 or TRBD2 (5 bases each). Germline-derived CDR1 and CDR2 are SGHAT and FQNNGV. The CDR3 length is 11 residues. Trimming took off 4 bases at V and 9 bases at J, with 7 bases between the two ends. The CDR3 spells CASSYGAEQFF. As DNA, the CDR3 is TGTGCCAGCAGCTACGGGGCTGAGCAGTTCTTC.

Notes on this clonotype: A read error may account for a junction end that differs from germline. The chain combines TRBV5-1 with TRBJ2-1, with D possibly matching TRBD1 (5 bases). This CDR3 is built from 14 residues. Germline lookup yields CDR1 SGHRS and CDR2 YFSETQ. The CDR3 sequence: CAGSLARQNNEQFF. The CDR3, as DNA: TGCGCCGGCAGCTTGGCCCGACAGAACAATGAGCAGTTCTTC.

The V call is TRBV10-3, the J call TRBJ1-2; possible D gene TRBD1, 6 bases. The germline CDR1 and CDR2 sequences are ENHRY and SYGVKD. With 10 bases removed from V and 4 bases from J, the gap between germline ends came to 16 bases. The CDR3 consists of 13 residues. CDR3 sequence reads: CATRTGGPYGYTF. The CDR3 DNA reads as TGTGCCACCCGCACCGGGGGGCCCTATGGCTACACCTTC.

The sample holds many counts of this clonotype. The chain has TRBV3-1 and TRBJ2-1; 8 bases are shared with TRBD2. The CDR3 is 16 residues long. Germline CDR1 LGHDT, CDR2 YNNKEL (reference sequence). The J segment lost 8 bases and the V segment lost 4 bases, leaving 13 bases of the junction unmatched. The CDR3 loop is CASSPILTSGGDEQFF. The CDR3 DNA reads TGTGCCAGCAGCCCAATACTAACTAGCGGTGGGGATGAGCAGTTCTTC.

This clonotype was counted at least ten times. The gene calls are TRBV11-3 and TRBJ2-7; D is undetermined. The CDR3 sequence is 16 residues long. The germline CDR1 and CDR2 sequences are SGHNT and YENEEA. V was pared by 6 bases and J by 0 bases, with 18 bases between. The CDR3 DNA sequence: TGTGCCAGCAGTGACCATAGTAAATCTAACTCCTACGAGCAGTACTTC. Encoded protein: CASSDHSKSNSYEQYF.

The sample holds a few counts of this clonotype. The V and J genes are TRBV9 and TRBJ2-5, with D perhaps matching TRBD1 (6 bases). CDR3 length: 15 residues. Germline V CDR1 and CDR2: SGDLS, YYNGEE. V gave up 3 bases and J gave up 5 bases, with 17 bases separating them. CDR3 DNA: TGTGCCAGCAGCGGTGGGGCAGGGGATAGGGAGACCCAGTACTTC. Protein sequence: CASSGGAGDRETQYF.